The source of this T cell receptor (beta chain) is a study of T cell responses to AZD1222 COVID-19 vaccine. TCRdb keeps only in-frame clones here, not all; method: immunoSEQ multiplex PCR. The sample has approximately 140,000 clones; 90% are singletons. After removal of 1 base from V and 6 bases from J, the junction contained 16 bases not matched to a gene. Germline assignment: CDR1 LGHDT and CDR2 YNNKEL (reference sequence). The CDR3 runs 19 residues. Notes on the study in general: As reported, nearly half of all spike-specific TCRs target variant regions that are unmutated. Seropositivity was recorded at baseline in only 6 or 7 AZD1222 recipients. Spike was spanned by vaccine-associated CD4 TCRs, which were dominant at 160-218 and 743-854. Spike-specific TCR repertoires showed rising breadth and depth after two AZD1222 doses.

With respect to this clone: Its antigen is as yet unknown.

Sequencing used peripheral blood, obtained 28 days after the second AZD1222 dose. The TCR comes from an adult who received the AZD1222 COVID-19 vaccine. This chain connects TRBV3-1 (or the pseudogene TRBV3-2) to TRBJ2-3; 10 nucleotides match TRBD2. The CDR3 DNA follows: TGTGCCAGCAGCCAAGCGAGAGAGGTGGGAGCGGGAGGGTATGATACGCAGTATTTT. As protein: CASSQAREVGAGGYDTQYF.